This T cell receptor (delta chain) originates from a study of γδ T cells in repeated Plasmodium falciparum infection. Gammadelta T cells were flow-sorted from PBMC into Vgamma9/Vdelta2+ and Vdelta2-negative populations for bulk analysis. On this clone: The TCRdb record carries a much larger clone's protein, which differs from this DNA's translation at residue 11; a read error is the likely cause, and the protein listed here is the DNA translation.

With 0 bases removed from V and 0 bases from J, the gap between germline ends came to 26 bases. This CDR3 contains 21 residues. Germline V gene sequence: CDR1 TSWWSYY, CDR2 QGS. TCRdb re-processed the multiplex PCR reads using CATT. Counted here are around 57,000 delta-chain clones, over 1.5% occurring once; the ten biggest clones make up 15%. The V and J genes are TRDV1 and TRDJ1; perhaps TRDD2 as D (5 bases). TCRdb offers no J gene call, so here the DNA was matched to germline to obtain one. This clonotype was sampled from a pool of human donors (malaria-infected and uninfected, not separated). The source material was gamma-delta T cells from blood. CDR3 loop: CALGELPLRLSLETYTDKLIF. CDR3 bases: TGTGCTCTTGGGGAACTCCCCTTGCGCCTTTCCTTGGAGACGTACACCGATAAACTCATCTTT.